A selection of T cell receptor beta chains follows, all from one sample in a study of beta chain features in type 1 diabetes. Produced via immunoSEQ multiplex PCR; TCRdb's table is partial and in-frame only. The sample consists of about 710,000 clones, over 11% of them appearing once. The specimen was naive CD4+ T cells from blood. The origin of the receptors is a man between 18 and 29 years old with type 1 diabetes. CDR3s include the opening cysteine and the closing phenylalanine or tryptophan. A D gene is named only where the DNA matches it firmly. Expanded clones get a size class; other rows say once, few or many, or leave the size out.

CASSLRGPSYNEQFF	TGTGCCAGCAGCTTACGCGGACCCTCCTACAATGAGCAGTTCTTC	-	TRBJ2-1	15	few	TRBV7-9
CASSQAARDYEQYF	TGCGCCAGCAGCCAGGCAGCGAGGGACTACGAGCAGTACTTC	-	TRBJ2-7	14	few	TRBV4-3
CASGTGETQYF	TGTGCCTCCGGAACGGGAGAGACCCAGTACTTC	-	TRBJ2-5	11	few	TRBV30
CASRLQENTEAFF	TGCGCCAGCAGATTACAAGAGAACACTGAAGCTTTCTTT	-	TRBJ1-1	13	-	TRBV4-3
CAWSEAFGVMEETQYF	TGTGCCTGGAGTGAAGCTTTTGGGGTAATGGAAGAGACCCAGTACTTC	-	TRBJ2-5	16	-	TRBV30
CASEEQPDQPQHF	TGTGCCAGCGAGGAACAGCCAGATCAGCCCCAGCATTTT	-	TRBJ1-5	13	-	TRBV18
CASSPSQNTEAFF	TGTGCCAGCTCACCCTCACAGAACACTGAAGCTTTCTTT	-	TRBJ1-1	13	few	TRBV18
CASSPTGDYGYTF	TGTGCCAGCAGTCCGACAGGGGACTATGGCTACACCTTC	TRBD1	TRBJ1-2	13	few	TRBV27
CASSISRGALGYTF	TGTGCCAGTAGTATATCGAGGGGGGCTTTGGGCTACACCTTC	-	TRBJ1-2	14	-	TRBV19
CAWRRDSHGYEQYF	TGTGCCTGGAGGCGGGACAGCCACGGGTACGAGCAGTACTTC	-	TRBJ2-7	14	-	TRBV30
CASSWTGRGNEQFF	TGTGCCAGCAGTTGGACAGGGAGAGGCAATGAGCAGTTCTTC	TRBD1	TRBJ2-1	14	-	TRBV25-1
CASSLQAGPNYGYTF	TGTGCCAGCAGCTTACAGGCAGGCCCTAACTATGGCTACACCTTC	-	TRBJ1-2	15	few	TRBV7-2
CSGSRVETQYF	TGCAGCGGCTCGAGAGTGGAGACCCAGTACTTC	-	TRBJ2-5	11	few	TRBV29-1
CASSQDWGNYGYTF	TGCGCCAGCAGCCAAGATTGGGGTAACTATGGCTACACCTTC	-	TRBJ1-2	14	-	TRBV4-3
CASSYVTAEAFF	TGTGCCAGCAGTTACGTGACAGCTGAAGCTTTCTTT	-	TRBJ1-1	12	-	TRBV6-6
CASSVGDRITTEAFF	TGTGCCAGCAGCGTGGGGGACAGGATAACAACTGAAGCTTTCTTT	TRBD1	TRBJ1-1	15	-	TRBV7-9
CASSVGQGNYGYTF	TGTGCCAGCAGTGTCGGACAGGGAAACTATGGCTACACCTTC	TRBD1	TRBJ1-2	14	-	TRBV6-1
CASSLGLGQPQHF	TGTGCCAGCAGCTTAGGTTTGGGTCAGCCCCAGCATTTT	-	TRBJ1-5	13	-	TRBV7-6
CASIPGQGTYGYTF	TGCGCCAGCATCCCGGGACAGGGAACGTATGGCTACACCTTC	TRBD1	TRBJ1-2	14	few	TRBV5-1
CASSGELAGEIKNIQYF	TGTGCCAGCAGTGGGGAGCTAGCGGGGGAAATCAAAAACATTCAGTACTTC	TRBD2	TRBJ2-4	17	few	TRBV2
CAWSALGGGNQPQHF	TGTGCCTGGAGTGCTCTTGGTGGGGGCAATCAGCCCCAGCATTTT	-	TRBJ1-5	15	-	TRBV30
CASSVGGSYGYTF	TGTGCCAGCAGTGTCGGGGGATCCTATGGCTACACCTTC	-	TRBJ1-2	13	-	TRBV2
CAAAGLAEETQYF	TGTGCCGCAGCGGGACTAGCCGAAGAGACCCAGTACTTC	TRBD2	TRBJ2-5	13	-	TRBV2
CASSLLLAGEENEQFF	TGCGCCAGCAGCTTGTTACTAGCGGGAGAGGAGAATGAGCAGTTCTTC	TRBD2	TRBJ2-1	16	few	TRBV5-1
CSGRLRNTEAFF	TGCAGCGGGAGACTCCGGAACACTGAAGCTTTCTTT	-	TRBJ1-1	12	-	TRBV29-1
CASSLASTSSETQYF	TGTGCCAGCAGCTTAGCGAGTACTAGCTCGGAGACCCAGTACTTC	-	TRBJ2-5	15	-	TRBV7-9
CASSLSGAYEQYF	TGTGCCAGCAGCTTGTCGGGGGCCTACGAGCAGTACTTC	-	TRBJ2-7	13	-	TRBV5-8
CASSPRDTGYGYTF	TGTGCCAGCTCACCCCGGGACACTGGCTATGGCTACACCTTC	-	TRBJ1-2	14	-	TRBV18
CASGTAGGTDTQYF	TGTGCCAGCGGGACAGCGGGGGGAACAGATACGCAGTATTTT	TRBD2	TRBJ2-3	14	few	TRBV6-5
CASSAGQGRLNNEQFF	TGTGCCAGCAGCGCGGGACAGGGACGGCTAAACAATGAGCAGTTCTTC	TRBD1	TRBJ2-1	16	-	TRBV9
CASSLLPGQGDEKLFF	TGTGCCAGCAGCCTCCTCCCGGGACAGGGGGATGAAAAACTGTTTTTT	TRBD1	TRBJ1-4	16	-	TRBV7-2
CASSPREGYEQFF	TGTGCCAGCAGTCCCCGTGAGGGATATGAGCAGTTCTTC	-	TRBJ2-1	13	few	TRBV27
CASSYGQGRGSYEQYF	TGCGCCAGCAGCTATGGACAGGGAAGAGGTTCCTACGAGCAGTACTTC	TRBD1	TRBJ2-7	16	-	TRBV5-1
CASSRDQQETQYF	TGTGCCAGCTCACGGGACCAACAAGAGACCCAGTACTTC	-	TRBJ2-5	13	few	TRBV18
CASSLGGSARTDTQYF	TGTGCCAGCAGCTTAGGAGGTAGCGCACGCACAGATACGCAGTATTTT	-	TRBJ2-3	16	-	TRBV11-2
CAWSVGRNTGELFF	TGTGCCTGGAGTGTTGGTCGAAACACCGGGGAGCTGTTTTTT	-	TRBJ2-2	14	few	TRBV30
CATQAMGVSRQPQHF	TGTGCCACCCAAGCGATGGGGGTCAGCAGACAGCCCCAGCATTTT	-	TRBJ1-5	15	few	TRBV15
CASSSPSTAARSPLHF	TGTGCCAGCAGTTCGCCCTCCACCGCAGCCCGTTCACCCCTCCACTTT	-	TRBJ1-6	16	few	TRBV27
CASSYEGYEQYF	TGTGCCAGCAGTTACGAGGGTTACGAGCAGTACTTC	-	TRBJ2-7	12	few	TRBV6-6
CATSREGSRWEGTLAKNIQYF	TGTGCCACCAGCAGAGAGGGCTCACGCTGGGAGGGGACACTAGCCAAAAACATTCAGTACTTC	-	TRBJ2-4	21	few	TRBV15
CASSQAPGQVYEQYF	TGCGCCAGCAGCCAAGCCCCGGGACAGGTCTACGAGCAGTACTTC	TRBD1	TRBJ2-7	15	few	TRBV4-3
CASTLTPGANYGYTF	TGTGCCAGCACCTTAACTCCCGGGGCAAACTATGGCTACACCTTC	-	TRBJ1-2	15	-	TRBV7-9
CASCSGTLPYEQYF	TGTGCCAGTTGTTCAGGGACCCTACCCTACGAGCAGTACTTC	-	TRBJ2-7	14	once	TRBV28
CASSVGLTGDQPQHF	TGTGCCAGCAGCGTAGGCCTTACAGGGGATCAGCCCCAGCATTTT	TRBD1	TRBJ1-5	15	few	TRBV7-9
CAWSPRGKGYTNEKLFF	TGTGCCTGGAGTCCACGAGGCAAGGGGTATACTAATGAAAAACTGTTTTTT	-	TRBJ1-4	17	-	TRBV30
CASAEGNWAKNIQYF	TGTGCCAGCGCGGAGGGGAATTGGGCCAAAAACATTCAGTACTTC	-	TRBJ2-4	15	-	TRBV28
CASFGQGINEQYF	TGTGCCTCCTTCGGACAGGGGATCAACGAGCAGTACTTC	TRBD1	TRBJ2-7	13	-	TRBV30
CASSSNVQVGF	TGTGCCAGCAGTTCAAACGTGCAGGTAGGCTTT	-	TRBJ1-1	11	few	TRBV28
CASSPNPRTAESYEQYF	TGTGCCAGCAGCCCGAACCCCCGGACAGCCGAATCCTACGAGCAGTACTTC	-	TRBJ2-7	17	few	TRBV13
CASSSSSVVETQYF	TGTGCCAGCAGTTCTTCCAGCGTTGTGGAGACCCAGTACTTC	-	TRBJ2-5	14	-	TRBV6-5
CASSLVAAPNYGYTF	TGTGCCAGCAGCTTAGTGGCAGCTCCTAACTATGGCTACACCTTC	-	TRBJ1-2	15	-	TRBV7-2
CASSSPGEGQETQYF	TGTGCCAGCAGCTCTCCTGGGGAGGGCCAAGAGACCCAGTACTTC	TRBD2	TRBJ2-5	15	-	TRBV5-4
CASSFLQAGGSYNEQFF	TGCGCCAGCAGCTTTTTACAAGCGGGAGGGTCCTACAATGAGCAGTTCTTC	TRBD2	TRBJ2-1	17	-	TRBV5-1